Listed below are T cell receptor beta chains from one sample, sequenced in a study of blood T cell repertoires in COVID-19. Here immunoSEQ multiplex PCR was the method, and the copy in TCRdb shows in-frame clones only, minus some. This sample yields 200,000 to 250,000 clones, of which roughly 79% are seen a single time; 7.5% to 8% belongs to the top ten. Sequences were obtained from peripheral blood. These receptors came from a woman aged 80 or over with COVID-19, enrolled during active disease. Each CDR3 is given with its conserved first and last residue. D genes are given only for firm matches. Expanded clones are given a class, and other clones once, few, many or no size at all.

clone_size | d_call | j_call | v_call | cdr3_aa | cdr3_nt
. | TRBD1 | TRBJ2-5 | TRBV2 | CASSLQGARETQYF | TGTGCCAGCAGTTTACAGGGGGCGCGTGAGACCCAGTACTTC
few | . | TRBJ2-5 | TRBV7-6 | CASSSLISPGSQETQYF | TGTGCCAGCAGCTCACTTATATCGCCAGGGTCCCAAGAGACCCAGTACTTC
. | TRBD2 | TRBJ2-7 | TRBV3-1/TRBV3-2 | CASSQVSGRSYEQYF | TGTGCCAGCAGCCAAGTGAGCGGGAGGTCCTACGAGCAGTACTTC
few | . | TRBJ1-5 | TRBV12-3/TRBV12-4 | CASSLYENQPQHF | TGTGCCAGCAGTTTATACGAGAATCAGCCCCAGCATTTT
. | . | TRBJ2-1 | TRBV5-1 | CASTRNNEQFF | TGCGCCAGCACCAGAAACAATGAGCAGTTCTTC
few | . | TRBJ1-2 | TRBV29-1 | CSTWSFLYGYTF | TGCAGCACTTGGTCTTTTCTCTATGGCTACACCTTC
. | TRBD2 | TRBJ2-1 | TRBV24-1 | CATSDPTVAGGLEQFF | TGTGCCACCAGTGACCCCACGGTAGCGGGGGGTCTTGAGCAGTTCTTC
. | TRBD1 | TRBJ1-3 | TRBV5-1 | CASSVGQGNSGNTIYF | TGCGCCAGCAGCGTGGGACAGGGGAACTCTGGAAACACCATATATTTT
. | . | TRBJ2-1 | TRBV19 | CASSTGLLYNEQFF | TGTGCCAGTAGTACGGGACTCCTCTACAATGAGCAGTTCTTC
. | TRBD1 | TRBJ1-2 | TRBV7-2 | CASSPLQGGYGYTF | TGTGCCAGCAGCCCTTTACAGGGGGGCTATGGCTACACCTTC
. | . | TRBJ1-4 | TRBV19 | CASSIGAGGANEKLFF | TGTGCCAGTAGTATCGGAGCAGGAGGGGCTAATGAAAAACTGTTTTTT
. | . | TRBJ1-2 | TRBV4-1 | CASSQGRRGYGYTF | TGCGCCAGCAGCCAAGGACGGCGGGGCTATGGCTACACCTTC
. | TRBD2 | TRBJ2-3 | TRBV3-1/TRBV3-2 | CASSQSSGGPGDTQYF | TGTGCCAGCAGCCAGAGTAGCGGGGGACCTGGGGATACGCAGTATTTT
once | . | TRBJ2-5 | TRBV29-1 | CSALDSKETQYF | TGCAGCGCCCTGGACAGCAAAGAGACCCAGTACTTC
. | TRBD2 | TRBJ2-1 | TRBV19 | CASSLEAGGSHGQFF | TGTGCCAGTAGCCTAGAGGCGGGAGGGTCCCACGGGCAGTTCTTC
. | . | TRBJ1-2 | TRBV5-1 | CASSLATGVYGYTF | TGCGCCAGCAGCTTGGCCACAGGAGTCTATGGCTACACCTTC